This T cell receptor (beta chain) appears in the sequencing data of a study of blood T cell repertoires in COVID-19. CDR3 length: 14 residues. Germline values: CDR1 SGHRS, CDR2 YFSETQ. The J segment lost 9 bases and the V segment lost 4 bases, leaving 9 bases of the junction unmatched. Recovered status in Cohort 3 required two negative PCRs, clearance, or symptom resolution. Produced via immunoSEQ multiplex PCR; TCRdb's table is partial and in-frame only. The table records fewer than 200,000 clones, roughly 84% of them present only once. The sequence was collected from a man aged 50-59 years who had recovered from COVID-19. The gene calls are TRBV5-1 and TRBJ2-7; 11 nucleotides agree with TRBD1. Sequenced input: PBMCs or T cells enriched from blood (not recorded which). CDR3 nucleotides: TGCGCCAGCAGCCCAGGACAGGGGGCCGAGGGGCAGTACTTC. It translates to CASSPGQGAEGQYF.